The 5 T cell receptor beta chains below all came from one sample that was sequenced in a study of T cell responses to AZD1222 COVID-19 vaccine. The data were produced by immunoSEQ multiplex PCR, yet TCRdb's version contains in-frame clones alone and is incomplete. Of approximately 60,000 clones in the sample, around 85% were seen once. The sequences come from peripheral blood, collected on day 0 of MenACWY control vaccination. All receptors come from an adult in good health.

This clone was recorded a few times. This chain connects TRBV9 to TRBJ1-1; D perhaps matches TRBD1 (5 bases). The CDR3 runs to 14 residues. The V gene lost 4 bases and the J gene lost 5 bases, with 15 bases spanning the gap. Germline loops: CDR1 SGDLS, CDR2 YYNGEE. CDR3 amino acids: CASSTGTPRTEAFF. The CDR3 DNA is TGTGCCAGCAGCACCGGGACGCCTCGGACTGAAGCTTTCTTT.

The rearrangement uses TRBV27 and TRBJ2-1, with 8 bases lining up with TRBD2. V shed 1 base, J shed 2 bases, and the junction held 4 bases outside the gene matches. CDR1 and CDR2 (germline): MNHEY, SMNVEV (reference sequence). CDR3 length equals 16 residues. The CDR3, as DNA: TGTGCCAGCAGTTTATACCCAGCGGGGGCCTACAATGAGCAGTTCTTC. It is translated as CASSLYPAGAYNEQFF.

The chain links TRBV2 to TRBJ1-5; the D gene is possibly TRBD1 (5 bases). CDR1 and CDR2 from the germline V gene are SNHLY and FYNNEI. V was pared by 6 bases and J by 5 bases, with 8 bases between. The CDR3 totals 12 residues. As DNA, the CDR3 is TGTGCCAGCAGCGACAGTTATCAGCCCCAGCATTTT. Its protein is CASSDSYQPQHF.

The J gene is TRBJ2-7, the V gene TRBV11-2; 8 bases are shared with TRBD1. Germline V gene lookup returns CDR1 SGHAT and CDR2 FQNNGV. Trimming cost V 1 base and J 3 bases; bases outside gene matches: 17. The CDR3 has 19 residues. The CDR3 nucleotides read TGTGCCAGCAGCTTAGCCTCTGCTCATGTAGGACAGGGCGACTACGAGCAGTACTTC. Amino acid sequence: CASSLASAHVGQGDYEQYF.

As DNA, the CDR3 is TGCGCCAGCAGCAAATTTCACAGGGGAATGAGCGAAGAGACCCAGTACTTC. This translates into CASSKFHRGMSEETQYF. The V and J genes are TRBV4-3 and TRBJ2-5; 7 nucleotides agree with TRBD1. This CDR3 is 17 amino acids long. Germline trimming cut 5 bases from V and 3 bases from J; bases unmatched to any gene: 15. Germline loops: CDR1 LGHNA, CDR2 YSLEER.